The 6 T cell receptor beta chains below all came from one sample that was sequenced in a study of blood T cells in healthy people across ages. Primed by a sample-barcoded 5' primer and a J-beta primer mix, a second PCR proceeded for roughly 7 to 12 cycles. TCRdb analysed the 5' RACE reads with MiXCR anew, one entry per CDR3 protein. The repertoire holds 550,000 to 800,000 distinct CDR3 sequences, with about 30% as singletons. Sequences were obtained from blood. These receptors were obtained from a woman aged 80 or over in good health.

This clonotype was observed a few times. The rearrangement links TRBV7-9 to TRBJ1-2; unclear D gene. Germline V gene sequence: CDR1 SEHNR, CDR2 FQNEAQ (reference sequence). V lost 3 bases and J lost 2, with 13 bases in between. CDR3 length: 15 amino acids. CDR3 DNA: TGTGCCAGCAGCTTCGCCCGGACGGAGAACTATGGCTACACCTTC. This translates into CASSFARTENYGYTF.

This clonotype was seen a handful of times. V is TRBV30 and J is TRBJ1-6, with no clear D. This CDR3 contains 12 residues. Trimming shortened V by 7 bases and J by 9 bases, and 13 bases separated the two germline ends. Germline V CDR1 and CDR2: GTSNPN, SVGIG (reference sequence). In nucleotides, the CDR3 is TGTGCCTTCCAATCAGGAACTTCACCCCTCCACTTT. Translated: CAFQSGTSPLHF.

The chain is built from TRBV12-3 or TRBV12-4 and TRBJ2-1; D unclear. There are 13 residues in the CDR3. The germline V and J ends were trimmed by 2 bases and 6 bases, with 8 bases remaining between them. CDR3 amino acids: CASSLTFLNEQFF. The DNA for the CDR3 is TGTGCCAGCAGTTTAACCTTCCTCAATGAGCAGTTCTTC.

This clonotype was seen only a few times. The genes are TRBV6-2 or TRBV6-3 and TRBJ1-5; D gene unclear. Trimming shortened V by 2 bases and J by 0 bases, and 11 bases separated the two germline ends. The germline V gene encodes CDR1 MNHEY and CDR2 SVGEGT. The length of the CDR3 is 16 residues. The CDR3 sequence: CASSYRQTYSNQPQHF. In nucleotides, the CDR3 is TGTGCCAGCAGTTACCGGCAGACTTATAGCAATCAGCCCCAGCATTTT.

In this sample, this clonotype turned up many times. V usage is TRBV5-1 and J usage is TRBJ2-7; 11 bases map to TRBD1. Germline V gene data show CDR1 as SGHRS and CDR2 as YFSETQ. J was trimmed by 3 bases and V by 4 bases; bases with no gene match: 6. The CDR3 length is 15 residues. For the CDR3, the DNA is TGCGCCAGCAGCAAGAGTGGGACAGGGGGCTACGAGCAGTACTTC. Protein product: CASSKSGTGGYEQYF.

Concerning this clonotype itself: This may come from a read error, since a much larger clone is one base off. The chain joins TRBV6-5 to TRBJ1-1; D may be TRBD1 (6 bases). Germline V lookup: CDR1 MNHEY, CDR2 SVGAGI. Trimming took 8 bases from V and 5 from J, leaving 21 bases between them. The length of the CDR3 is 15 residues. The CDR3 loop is CASEKWNRGGTEAFF. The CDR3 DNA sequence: TGTGCCAGCGAAAAATGGAATAGGGGGGGGACTGAAGCTTTCTTT.